One sample yielded the 7 T cell receptor beta chains listed below, sequenced in a study of T cell responses to AZD1222 COVID-19 vaccine. Assay used: immunoSEQ multiplex PCR; TCRdb lists only in-frame clones, some missing. The data hold 100,000 or so clones, with about 86% observed a single time. Sample: peripheral blood, taken on day 0 of AZD1222 vaccination. The receptors were sampled from an adult in good health.

The chain recombines TRBV9 with TRBJ1-3; D gene ambiguous. Germline V gives CDR1 SGDLS, CDR2 YYNGEE. CDR3 size: 18 residues. V lost 4 bases and J 0 bases, leaving 20 bases between the germline ends. The CDR3 is CASSPQNRQAHSGNTIYF. The CDR3 nucleotides are TGTGCCAGCAGCCCCCAGAACCGGCAGGCCCACTCTGGAAACACCATATATTTT.

The chain couples TRBV7-2 to TRBJ2-7; D might be TRBD2 (5 bases). This CDR3 spans 14 amino acids. V was clipped by 0 bases and J by 4 bases, with 10 bases between them. Looked up from germline, CDR1 is SGHTA and CDR2 is FQGNSA. The CDR3 loop is CASSLALGEYEQYF. The DNA for the CDR3 is TGTGCCAGCAGCTTAGCGCTCGGGGAGTACGAGCAGTACTTC.

This rearrangement joins TRBV5-4 to TRBJ2-1; D gene unclear. CDR1 and CDR2 from the germline V gene are SGHNT and YYREEE (reference sequence). This CDR3 spans 11 amino acids. V was clipped by 7 bases and J by 9 bases, with 11 bases between them. The CDR3 nucleotides read TGTGCCAGCTCCTGGCCGGGTGAGCAGTTCTTC. Amino acid sequence: CASSWPGEQFF. Full variable domain (rest looked up from reference TRBV5-4 and TRBJ2-1): ETGVTQSPTHLIKTRGQQVTLRCSSQSGHNTVSWYQQALGQGPQFIFQYYREEENGRGNFPPRFSGLQFPNYSSELNVNALELDDSALYLCASSWPGEQFFGPGTRLTVL.

The chain joins TRBV5-4 to TRBJ2-3, with D unresolved. V was clipped by 4 bases and J by 1 base, with 10 bases between them. The CDR3 is made up of 14 amino acids. Germline loops: CDR1 SGHNT, CDR2 YYREEE (reference sequence). The CDR3 sequence: CASSPSRGTDTQYF. For the CDR3, the DNA is TGTGCCAGCAGCCCGAGTAGGGGCACAGATACGCAGTATTTT.

The J gene is TRBJ1-6, the V gene TRBV9; D not resolved. Deletions cut 1 base from V and 0 bases from J, with 8 bases between. CDR1 and CDR2 from the germline V gene are SGDLS and YYNGEE. There are 16 residues in the CDR3. In DNA form, the CDR3 reads TGTGCCAGCAGCGTAAACGATCCCTCCTATAATTCACCCCTCCACTTT. Protein: CASSVNDPSYNSPLHF.

The chain uses TRBV7-2 and TRBJ2-7, with TRBD1 identical over 7 bases. CDR3 length equals 16 residues. Trimming at V came to 4 bases and at J to 3 bases, leaving 12 bases not matched to a gene. Germline CDR1 SGHTA, CDR2 FQGNSA. The CDR3 region is CASSSPGGQGVYEQYF. Written as DNA, the CDR3 is TGTGCCAGCAGCTCCCCTGGCGGTCAGGGGGTCTACGAGCAGTACTTC.

This chain connects TRBV6-8 to TRBJ2-3, with 8 bases lining up with TRBD1. Germline CDR1 is MNHGY and CDR2 is SAAAGT. CDR3 length: 15 amino acids. V trimming: 9 bases; J trimming: 0 bases; junction bases outside the gene matches: 8. The CDR3 is CASSRTGRSTDTQYF. Here the CDR3 DNA reads TGTGCCAGTTCAAGGACAGGGCGTAGCACAGATACGCAGTATTTT.